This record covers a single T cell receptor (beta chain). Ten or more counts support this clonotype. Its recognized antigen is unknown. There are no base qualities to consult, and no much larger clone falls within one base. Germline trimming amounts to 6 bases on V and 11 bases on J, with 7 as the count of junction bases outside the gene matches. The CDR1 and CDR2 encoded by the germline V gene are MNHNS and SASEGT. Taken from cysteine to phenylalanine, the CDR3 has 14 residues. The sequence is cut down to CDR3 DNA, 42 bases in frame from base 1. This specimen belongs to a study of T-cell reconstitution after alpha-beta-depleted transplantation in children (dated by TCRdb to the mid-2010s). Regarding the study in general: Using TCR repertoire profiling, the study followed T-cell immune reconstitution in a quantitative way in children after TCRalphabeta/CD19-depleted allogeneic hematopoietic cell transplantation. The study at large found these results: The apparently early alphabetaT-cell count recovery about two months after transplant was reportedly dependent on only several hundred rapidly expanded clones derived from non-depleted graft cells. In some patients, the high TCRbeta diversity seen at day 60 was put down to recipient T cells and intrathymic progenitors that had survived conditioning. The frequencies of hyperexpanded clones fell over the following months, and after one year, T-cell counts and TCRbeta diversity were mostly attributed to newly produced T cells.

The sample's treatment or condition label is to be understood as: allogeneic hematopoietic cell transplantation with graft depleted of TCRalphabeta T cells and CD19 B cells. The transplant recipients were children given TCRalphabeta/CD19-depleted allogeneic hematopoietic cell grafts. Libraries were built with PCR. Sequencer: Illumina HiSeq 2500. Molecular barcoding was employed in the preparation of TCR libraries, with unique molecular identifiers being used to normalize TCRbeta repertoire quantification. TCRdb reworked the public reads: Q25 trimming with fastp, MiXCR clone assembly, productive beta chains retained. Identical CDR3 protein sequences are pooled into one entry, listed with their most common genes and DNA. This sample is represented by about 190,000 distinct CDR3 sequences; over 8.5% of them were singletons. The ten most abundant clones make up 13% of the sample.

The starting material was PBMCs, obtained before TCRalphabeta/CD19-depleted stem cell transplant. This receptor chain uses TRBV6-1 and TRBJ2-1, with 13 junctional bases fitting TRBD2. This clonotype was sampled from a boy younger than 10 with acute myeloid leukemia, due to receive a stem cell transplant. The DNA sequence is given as TGTGCCAGCAGCGGGACTAGCGGGATTATTAAGCAGTTCTTC. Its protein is CASSGTSGIIKQFF.